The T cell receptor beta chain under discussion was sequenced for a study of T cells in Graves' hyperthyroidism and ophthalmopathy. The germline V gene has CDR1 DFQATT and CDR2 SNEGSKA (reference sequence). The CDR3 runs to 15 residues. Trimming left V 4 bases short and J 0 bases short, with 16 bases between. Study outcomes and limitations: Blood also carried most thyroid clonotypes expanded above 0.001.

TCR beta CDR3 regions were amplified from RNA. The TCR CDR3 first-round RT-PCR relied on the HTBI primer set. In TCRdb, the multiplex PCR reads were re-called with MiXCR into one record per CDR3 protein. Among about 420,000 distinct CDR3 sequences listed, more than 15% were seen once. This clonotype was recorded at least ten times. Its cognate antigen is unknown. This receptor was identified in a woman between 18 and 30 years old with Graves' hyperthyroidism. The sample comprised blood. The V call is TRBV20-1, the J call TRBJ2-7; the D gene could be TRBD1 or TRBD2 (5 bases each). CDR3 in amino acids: CSATLFEGTSYEQYF. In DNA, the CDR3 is TGCAGTGCTACCTTATTCGAGGGGACCTCCTACGAGCAGTACTTC.